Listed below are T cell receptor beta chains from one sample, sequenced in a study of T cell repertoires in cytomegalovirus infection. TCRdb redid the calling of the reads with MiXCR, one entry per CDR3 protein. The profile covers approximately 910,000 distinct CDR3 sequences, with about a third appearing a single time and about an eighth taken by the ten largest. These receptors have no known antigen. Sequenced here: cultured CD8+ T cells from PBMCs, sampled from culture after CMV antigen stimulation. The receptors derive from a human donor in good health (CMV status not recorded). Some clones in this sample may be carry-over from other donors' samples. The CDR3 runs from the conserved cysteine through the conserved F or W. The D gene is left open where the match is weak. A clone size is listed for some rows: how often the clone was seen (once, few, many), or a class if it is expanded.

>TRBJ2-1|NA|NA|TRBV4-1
TGCGCCAGCAGCCCGGGACCCCCGCCGGATGAGCAGTTCTTC
CASSPGPPPDEQFF
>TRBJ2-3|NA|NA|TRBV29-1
TGCAGCGCCGACGGGCAGGCAGATACGCAGTATTTT
CSADGQADTQYF
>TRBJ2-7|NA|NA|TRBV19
TGTGCCAGTAGTATAGATCGGGACACTTTCTACGAGCAGTACTTC
CASSIDRDTFYEQYF
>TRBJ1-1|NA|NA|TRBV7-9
TGTGCCAGCACCTATGTCGTGCTCCAGGCGAACACTGAAGCTTTCTTT
CASTYVVLQANTEAFF
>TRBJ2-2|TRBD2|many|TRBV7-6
TGTGCCAGCAGCCCCAGCGGGACCACGAACACCGGGGAGCTGTTTTTT
CASSPSGTTNTGELFF
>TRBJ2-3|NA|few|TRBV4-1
TGCGCCAGCAGCCAAGTCAGAGGCGGCAGGGGTTTCACAGATACGCAGTATTTT
CASSQVRGGRGFTDTQYF
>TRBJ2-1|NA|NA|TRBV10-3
TGTGCCATCAGTGAGAGTCAGGCCAATGAGCAGTTCTTC
CAISESQANEQFF
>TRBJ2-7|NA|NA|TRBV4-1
TGCGCCAGCAGCCAAGAAGCCTCCTACGAGCAGTACTTC
CASSQEASYEQYF
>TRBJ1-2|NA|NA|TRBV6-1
TGTGCCAGCAGAGGCCCCCCGAATGGCTACACCTTC
CASRGPPNGYTF
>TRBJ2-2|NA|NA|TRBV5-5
TGTGCCACCCAACCGGTTATGAGCACCGGGGAGCTGTTTTTT
CATQPVMSTGELFF
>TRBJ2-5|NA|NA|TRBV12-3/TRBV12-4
TGTGCCAGCAGTTCCGCTCCCCAAGAGACCCAGTACTTC
CASSSAPQETQYF
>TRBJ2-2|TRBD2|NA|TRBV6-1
TGTGCCAGCAGTGTCCCGGGACTAGCGGGGGGGCCCGGGGAGCTGTTTTTT
CASSVPGLAGGPGELFF
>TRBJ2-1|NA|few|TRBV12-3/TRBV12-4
TGTGCCAGCAGTTTAATACAGTACAATGAGCAGTTCTTC
CASSLIQYNEQFF
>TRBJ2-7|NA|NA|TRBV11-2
TGTGCCAGCAGCCAATCACTCCTCTCCTACGAGCAGTACTTC
CASSQSLLSYEQYF
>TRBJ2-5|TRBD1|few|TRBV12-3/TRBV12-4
TGTGCCAGCAGTTGGACAGGGATTGAAGAGACCCAGTACTTC
CASSWTGIEETQYF
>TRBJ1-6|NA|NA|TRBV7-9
TGTGCCAGCAGCTTACCGCAGGGATCTAATTCACCCCTCCACTTT
CASSLPQGSNSPLHF
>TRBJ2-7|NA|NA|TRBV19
TGTGCCAGTAAGGAGGAGCCTTTCAGCGAGCAGTACTTC
CASKEEPFSEQYF
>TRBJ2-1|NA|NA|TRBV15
TGTGCCACCAGCGTAGGGGCAGGCTACTACAATGAGCAGTTCTTC
CATSVGAGYYNEQFF
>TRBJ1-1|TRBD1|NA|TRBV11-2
TGTGCCAGCAGCTTATGGGACAGGGAGATCACGGGCACTGAAGCTTTCTTT
CASSLWDREITGTEAFF
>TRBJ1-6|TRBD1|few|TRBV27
TGTGCCAGCAGTTCAACAGACAGGGGGTCTTCACCCCTCCACTTT
CASSSTDRGSSPLHF
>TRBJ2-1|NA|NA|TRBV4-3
TGCGCCAGCAGCCAAGAATTAATAGGGATCGGTGAGCAGTTCTTC
CASSQELIGIGEQFF
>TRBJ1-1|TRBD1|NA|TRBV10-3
TGTGCCATCAGTCCTGGACAGGGAGTGAACACTGAAGCTTTCTTT
CAISPGQGVNTEAFF
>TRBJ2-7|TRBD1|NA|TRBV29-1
TGCAGCATACAGGGGCGTTACGAGCAGTACTTC
CSIQGRYEQYF
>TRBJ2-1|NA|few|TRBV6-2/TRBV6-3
TGTGCCAGCAGCTGGGACGGCGGCAATGAGCAGTTCTTC
CASSWDGGNEQFF
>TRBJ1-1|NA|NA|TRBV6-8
TGTGCCAGCAAGCTTCAGGACAGACTCTGGCCCACCACTGAAGCTTTCTTT
CASKLQDRLWPTTEAFF
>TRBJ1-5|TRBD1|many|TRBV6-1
TGTGCCAGCAGTGAGGGGGACAGGCCCAATCAGCCCCAGCATTTT
CASSEGDRPNQPQHF
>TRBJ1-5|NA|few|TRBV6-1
TGTGCCAGCAGTCCTTACCCAGCGCAGCCCCAGCATTTT
CASSPYPAQPQHF
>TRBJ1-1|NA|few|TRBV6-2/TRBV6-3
TGTGCCAGCAGGACGGATGGGGGGGGGTTCACTGAAGCTTTCTTT
CASRTDGGGFTEAFF
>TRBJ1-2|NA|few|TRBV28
TGTGCCAGCAGTTTTTCCCCCCTCTTGGGGGAGCTGAATGGCTACACCTTC
CASSFSPLLGELNGYTF
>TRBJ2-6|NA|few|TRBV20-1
TGCAGTGCTAGAGATTTTAGGGGGAGAAATCCTCTGGGGGCCAACGTCCTGACTTTC
CSARDFRGRNPLGANVLTF
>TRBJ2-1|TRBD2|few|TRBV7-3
TGTGCCAGCAGCTTTACTAGCGACTACAATGAGCAGTTCTTC
CASSFTSDYNEQFF